This TCR beta chain is drawn from a study of T cell clonality in common variable immunodeficiency. Study-wide points: CVID subjects showed higher TCRbeta clonality than healthy controls.

This clone showed up many times. Its target is not known. The read falls 3 residues short of the CDR3 end, and the missing part is taken from the germline J gene. Germline V gives CDR1 SGHAT, CDR2 FQNNGV. With 2 bases clipped from V and 3 bases from J, the junction kept 4 bases outside the gene matches. The CDR3 consists of 15 residues. Control and CVID samples contributed equal amounts of genomic DNA. Assay: immunoSEQ multiplex PCR; the TCRdb copy retains only in-frame clones and omits some. The sample shows tens of thousands of clones, no singletons; the ten largest hold about 1.8%. The sample was peripheral blood mononuclear cells. The receptor was derived from a person aged 18 to 75 in good health. V is TRBV11-2 and J is TRBJ2-1, with 7 bases matching TRBD2. The sequenced CDR3 bases are TGTGCCAGCAGCTTACCTAGCGGAGACTACAATGAG. Translating gives CASSLPSGDYNE. The complete CDR3 reads CASSLPSGDYNEQFF.